This T cell receptor beta chain emerged from a study of cytomegalovirus exposure and HLA in healthy donors. Regarding this clone: No antigen is known for it.

Whole-study findings and limits: Being indistinguishable, some V segments were excluded, TRBV6-2 and TRBV6-3 among them.

V dropped 0 bases and J dropped 2 bases, with 14 bases sitting between them. The CDR3 sequence is 16 residues long. Germline assignment: CDR1 MNHNY and CDR2 SVGAGI (reference sequence). The PCR made use of 60 Vbeta and 13 Jbeta primers. Libraries were prepared by immunoSEQ multiplex PCR; TCRdb keeps only in-frame clonotypes and omits some of them. Reported are 75,000 to 95,000 clones; the ten largest clones contain about 4.2%. V and J are TRBV6-6 and TRBJ2-7; a possible D gene is TRBD1 (5 bases). Sequenced: PBMCs. This clonotype was sampled from a man aged 30 to 39 in good health and CMV-seronegative. The CDR3 spells CASSYSIGAGTYEQYF. The CDR3 coding sequence is TGTGCCAGCAGTTACTCGATAGGGGCAGGAACCTACGAGCAGTACTTC.